The 20 T cell receptor beta chains below were found in one sample sequenced in a study of T cells in Graves' hyperthyroidism and ophthalmopathy (dated by TCRdb to about 2019). The library came from multiplex PCR. The sample was run on an Illumina HiSeq 2000. The TCR beta CDR3 regions were amplified from the RNA transcripts. The first round of RT-PCR for the TCR CDR3 was performed with the HTBI primer set and the Qiagen OneStep RT-PCR kit. The public reads were reprocessed in TCRdb via fastp at Q25 and MiXCR, keeping in-frame beta chains. Rows with one shared CDR3 protein collapse into an entry with the most common genes and DNA. The sample table shows around 350,000 distinct CDR3 sequences, and approximately 13% are seen once. Around a tenth of the sample is held by the ten biggest clonotypes. Sequenced sample: blood. These receptor sequences come from a young woman with Graves' hyperthyroidism.

This clonotype was detected ten times or more. The chain is built from TRBV7-9 and TRBJ2-1, with no clear D. The CDR3 has 12 residues. Germline CDR1 is SEHNR and CDR2 is FQNEAQ (reference sequence). V dropped 3 bases and J dropped 10 bases, with 10 bases sitting between them. The CDR3 DNA follows: TGTGCCAGCAGCTTCGCTCCGGGCGAGCAGTTCTTC. Translating gives CASSFAPGEQFF.

Ten or more counts support this clonotype. This chain joins TRBV20-1 and TRBJ2-1; 8 bases align to TRBD2. The CDR3 runs to 16 residues. Germline V gene lookup returns CDR1 DFQATT and CDR2 SNEGSKA (reference sequence). V was pared by 4 bases and J by 0 bases, with 8 bases of the junction left unmatched. The CDR3 DNA follows: TGCAGTGCTATCCAACGGGGGGGGTACTCCTACAATGAGCAGTTCTTC. Protein sequence: CSAIQRGGYSYNEQFF.

At least ten counts were recorded for this clonotype. The V gene is TRBV12-3 or TRBV12-4, the J gene TRBJ2-1; 11 bases line up with TRBD1. The CDR3 contains 14 residues. The ends lost 5 bases at V and 8 bases at J; junction bases unmatched: 5. CDR3 nucleotide sequence: TGTGCCAGCAGTCCCCAGGGACAGGGGGATGAGCAGTTCTTC. This codes for CASSPQGQGDEQFF.

This clonotype was seen repeatedly, ten times or more. The V call is TRBV6-1, the J call TRBJ1-1; D not certain. Germline V CDR1 and CDR2: MNHNS, SASEGT. This CDR3 has 15 residues. V was clipped by 3 bases and J by 1 base, with 12 bases between them. CDR3 in DNA: TGTGCCAGCAGTGATGGGTCCGCTGGGAACACTGAAGCTTTCTTT. Its translation: CASSDGSAGNTEAFF.

There are many counts of this clonotype. One end of the junction fails to match germline, which may point to a read error. The chain carries TRBV6-1 and TRBJ2-2; weak D call: TRBD1 (6 bases). The CDR3 covers 14 residues. Germline CDR1 and CDR2: MNHNS and SASEGT. The CDR3 coding sequence is TGTGCCGGCAGGGGTGCCCGAAACACCGGGGAGCTGTTTTTT. Amino acid sequence: CAGRGARNTGELFF.

The chain has TRBV9 and TRBJ1-5; D not resolved. There are 16 residues in the CDR3. Trimming cost V 0 bases and J 1 base, with 11 bases left between them. In germline, CDR1 is SGDLS, CDR2 YYNGEE. The CDR3 spells CASSVGADPSNQPQHF. For the CDR3, the DNA is TGTGCCAGCAGCGTAGGGGCAGATCCAAGCAATCAGCCCCAGCATTTT.

The V gene is TRBV4-1, the J gene TRBJ2-3; 8 bases are shared with TRBD1. CDR1 and CDR2 from the germline V gene are MGHRA and YSYEKL. V lost 4 bases to trimming and J lost 2 bases; unmatched junction nucleotides: 5. This CDR3 has 15 amino acids. CDR3 DNA: TGCGCCAGCAGCCGCGGACAGGGCCCCACAGATACGCAGTATTTT. This translates into CASSRGQGPTDTQYF.

As DNA, the CDR3 is TGTGCCAGCAGTCCCCGGGACAGGGGGCGCACCGGGGGTCAGCCCCAGCATTTT. Residues: CASSPRDRGRTGGQPQHF. This chain joins TRBV27 and TRBJ1-5; 12 bases are a match to TRBD1. This CDR3 contains 18 residues. J was trimmed by 6 bases and V by 5 bases; bases with no gene match: 14. CDR1 is MNHEY, CDR2 SMNVEV, per germline (reference sequence).

This clonotype has a count of ten or more. The chain combines TRBV28 with TRBJ2-1, with 7 positions matching TRBD2. This CDR3 is 20 amino acids long. V was pared by 2 bases and J by 8 bases, with 24 bases of the junction left unmatched. From germline, CDR1 is MDHEN and CDR2 SYDVKM. CDR3 residues: CASSLTANPYLAGVLHEQFF. The CDR3 region has the DNA TGTGCCAGCAGTTTAACCGCAAACCCTTACCTGGCGGGAGTTCTCCATGAGCAGTTCTTC. Full variable domain (rest looked up from reference TRBV28 and TRBJ2-1): DVKVTQSSRYLVKRTGEKVFLECVQDMDHENMFWYRQDPGLGLRLIYFSYDVKMKEKGDIPEGYSVSREKKERFSLILESASTNQTSMYLCASSLTANPYLAGVLHEQFFGPGTRLTVL.

Many counts were recorded for this clonotype. The V gene is TRBV11-2, the J gene TRBJ2-7; possibly TRBD1 for D (6 bases). With 3 bases removed from V and 3 bases from J, the gap between germline ends came to 15 bases. Germline CDR1 and CDR2: SGHAT and FQNNGV. The CDR3 consists of 15 residues. The CDR3 nucleotides are TGTGCCAGCAGCTTTTATAGGGGGAGAGGCTACGAGCAGTACTTC. It encodes CASSFYRGRGYEQYF.

V gene TRBV5-6 combines with J gene TRBJ2-7; D remains unclear. Germline V CDR1 and CDR2: SGHDT, YYEEEE. There are 16 residues in the CDR3. Trimming removed 4 bases at V and 0 bases at J, with 17 bases between. DNA for the CDR3: TGTGCCAGCAGCCCCGCCTCTCGGGCCAACTCCTACGAGCAGTACTTC. It specifies CASSPASRANSYEQYF.

The V gene is TRBV11-2, the J gene TRBJ2-7; tentatively, D is TRBD1 or TRBD2 (5 bases each). This CDR3 spans 14 amino acids. Deletions cut 0 bases from V and 4 bases from J, with 10 bases between. Germline values: CDR1 SGHAT, CDR2 FQNNGV. CDR3 sequence: CASSLDSGAYEQYF. CDR3 bases: TGTGCCAGCAGCTTAGATTCCGGGGCGTACGAGCAGTACTTC.

This clonotype occurred many times. This chain joins TRBV7-8 and TRBJ1-5; D gene ambiguous. The CDR3 has 15 residues. V dropped 5 bases and J dropped 3 bases, with 14 bases sitting between them. Germline CDR1 is SGHVS and CDR2 is FQNEAQ. CDR3 DNA sequence: TGTGCCAGCAGCCCCGACACCCTTATCAATCAGCCCCAGCATTTT. It yields the protein CASSPDTLINQPQHF.

This clonotype occurred many times. V and J are TRBV10-3 and TRBJ1-1, with a weak D call TRBD1 (6 bases). Germline V lookup: CDR1 ENHRY, CDR2 SYGVKD. The CDR3 totals 16 residues. With 3 bases removed from V and 4 bases from J, the gap between germline ends came to 18 bases. The CDR3 spells CAISERSGTKSTEAFF. The CDR3 nucleotides are TGTGCCATCAGTGAAAGAAGTGGGACAAAGTCCACTGAAGCTTTCTTT.

In this sample, this clonotype turned up many times. This chain joins TRBV19 and TRBJ2-1; D is uncertain. The CDR3 has 16 residues. Trimming removed 8 bases from V and 3 bases from J, with 20 bases in between. Germline V gene data show CDR1 as LNHDA and CDR2 as SQIVND (reference sequence). This CDR3 is CASLPGPKSGYNEQFF. CDR3 coding DNA: TGTGCCAGTCTACCCGGGCCAAAAAGTGGCTACAATGAGCAGTTCTTC.

At least ten counts were recorded for this clonotype. The chain uses TRBV6-1 and TRBJ2-1; 8 positions agree with TRBD2. The V and J ends lost 6 bases and 5 bases, in that order; junction bases with no gene match: 15. Germline loops: CDR1 MNHNS, CDR2 SASEGT. The CDR3 is 17 residues long. The CDR3 coding sequence is TGTGCCAGCAGACAATCTCTTCTAGCGGGTGGCCACAATGAGCAGTTCTTC. It specifies CASRQSLLAGGHNEQFF.

At least ten counts were recorded for this clonotype. CDR3 nucleotides: TGTGCCAGCAGCTATAGCCAGCCCCCATCCCTTCACACTGAAGCTTTCTTT. The encoded protein is CASSYSQPPSLHTEAFF. The V call is TRBV9, the J call TRBJ1-1; no firm D call. CDR1 is SGDLS and CDR2 is YYNGEE in the germline V gene. The CDR3 length is 17 residues. Trimming pared 4 bases from V and 3 bases from J, leaving 22 bases between.

This clonotype came up many times. The chain combines TRBV7-2 with TRBJ2-3; the D gene is possibly TRBD2 (5 bases). Germline V gives CDR1 SGHTA, CDR2 FQGNSA. The CDR3 length is 17 residues. Trimming shortened V by 2 bases and J by 0 bases, and 15 bases separated the two germline ends. The CDR3 DNA is TGTGCCAGCAGCTTAATCGGAGGAGCGGTTAGCACAGATACGCAGTATTTT. Its translation is CASSLIGGAVSTDTQYF.

Only one count was recorded for this clonotype. The CDR3 reads CASSNYRGLNTEAFF. CDR3 nucleotide sequence: TGTGCCAGTAGTAACTACAGGGGGCTGAACACTGAAGCTTTCTTT. The chain recombines TRBV19 with TRBJ1-1; 9 bases are a match to TRBD1. Germline CDR1 reads LNHDA; CDR2 reads SQIVND (reference sequence). The CDR3 is 15 amino acids. J was trimmed by 0 bases and V by 4 bases; bases with no gene match: 3.

This clonotype has a count of ten or more. The rearrangement links TRBV7-9 to TRBJ1-2; D is perhaps TRBD1 (5 bases). The germline CDR1 and CDR2 sequences are SEHNR and FQNEAQ (reference sequence). This CDR3 spans 16 amino acids. Trimming took off 1 base at V and 4 bases at J, with 16 bases between the two ends. The CDR3 nucleotides read TGTGCCAGCAGCTTAGACGTTGTCAGGGCGGGCTATGGCTACACCTTC. Translated, it gives CASSLDVVRAGYGYTF.